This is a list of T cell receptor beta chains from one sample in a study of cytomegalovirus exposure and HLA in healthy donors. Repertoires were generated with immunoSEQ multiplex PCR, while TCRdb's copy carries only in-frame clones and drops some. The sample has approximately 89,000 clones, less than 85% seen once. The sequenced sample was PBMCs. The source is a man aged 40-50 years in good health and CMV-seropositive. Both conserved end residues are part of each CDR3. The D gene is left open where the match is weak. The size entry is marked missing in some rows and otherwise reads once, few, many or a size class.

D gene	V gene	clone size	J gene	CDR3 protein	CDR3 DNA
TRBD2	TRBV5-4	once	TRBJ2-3	CASSSGGLAVLSTDTQYF	TGTGCCAGCAGCTCGGGCGGACTAGCGGTTTTAAGCACAGATACGCAGTATTTT
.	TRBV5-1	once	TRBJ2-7	CASSPSPNYEQYF	TGCGCCAGCAGCCCATCCCCTAACTACGAGCAGTACTTC
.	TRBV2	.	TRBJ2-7	CASSDWGRYEQYF	TGTGCCAGCAGTGACTGGGGGCGGTACGAGCAGTACTTC
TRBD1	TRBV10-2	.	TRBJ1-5	CASRGQSNQPQHF	TGCGCCAGCAGGGGACAGTCCAATCAGCCCCAGCATTTT
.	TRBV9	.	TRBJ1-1	CASSVGGLIDTEAFF	TGTGCCAGCAGCGTAGGGGGACTTATCGACACTGAAGCTTTCTTT
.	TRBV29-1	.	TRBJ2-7	CSVVRGNDEQYF	TGCAGCGTTGTAAGGGGGAATGACGAGCAGTACTTC
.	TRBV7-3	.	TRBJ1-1	CASSLTPDMNTEAFF	TGTGCCAGCAGCTTAACCCCGGACATGAACACTGAAGCTTTCTTT
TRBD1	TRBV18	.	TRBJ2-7	CASSPGTGFYEQYF	TGTGCCAGCTCGCCCGGGACAGGCTTCTACGAGCAGTACTTC
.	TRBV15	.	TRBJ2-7	CATSRGQPASEQYF	TGTGCCACCAGCAGAGGACAGCCGGCCTCCGAGCAGTACTTC
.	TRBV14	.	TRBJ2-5	CASSQVGGGRETQYF	TGTGCCAGCAGCCAAGTTGGGGGGGGCCGGGAGACCCAGTACTTC
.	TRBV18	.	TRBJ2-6	CASSPRFSPSGANVLTF	TGTGCCAGCTCACCACGGTTCTCACCCTCTGGGGCCAACGTCCTGACCTTC
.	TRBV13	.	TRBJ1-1	CASSFSVTEAFF	TGTGCCAGCAGCTTTTCCGTCACTGAAGCTTTCTTT
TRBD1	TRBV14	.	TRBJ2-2	CASSQQGAAGELFF	TGTGCCAGCAGCCAACAGGGGGCGGCCGGGGAGCTGTTTTTT
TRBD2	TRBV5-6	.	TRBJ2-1	CASSLSGGDNEQFF	TGTGCCAGCAGCCTGTCCGGGGGGGACAATGAGCAGTTCTTC
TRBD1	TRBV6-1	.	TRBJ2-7	CASSPRGQGTYEQYF	TGTGCCAGCAGTCCGAGGGGACAGGGGACCTACGAGCAGTACTTC
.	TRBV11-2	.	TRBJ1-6	CASSLVSQRNSPLHF	TGTGCCAGCAGCTTAGTGAGTCAGCGGAATTCACCCCTCCACTTT
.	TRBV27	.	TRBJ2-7	CASSRRLVSYEQYF	TGTGCCAGCAGCCGCCGACTAGTCTCCTACGAGCAGTACTTC
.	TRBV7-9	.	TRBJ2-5	CASSFRQRETQYF	TGTGCCAGCAGCTTCCGACAGAGAGAGACCCAGTACTTC
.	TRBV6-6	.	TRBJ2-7	CASSYRTDSYEQYF	TGTGCCAGCAGTTACCGGACAGACTCCTACGAGCAGTACTTC
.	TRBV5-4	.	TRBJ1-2	CASTVQSRDYGYTF	TGTGCCAGCACCGTACAGAGCAGAGACTATGGCTACACCTTC
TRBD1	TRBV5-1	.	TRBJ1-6	CASSLVATGSSPLHF	TGCGCCAGCAGCTTGGTGGCGACAGGGTCATCACCCCTCCACTTT
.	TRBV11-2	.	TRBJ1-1	CASSLDLPSGEEAFF	TGTGCCAGCAGCTTAGATCTGCCGTCAGGGGAGGAAGCTTTCTTT
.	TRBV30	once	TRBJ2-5	CAWSVRETQYF	TGTGCCTGGAGTGTACGGGAGACCCAGTACTTC
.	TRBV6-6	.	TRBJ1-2	CASSRTDYGYTF	TGTGCCAGCAGCAGGACAGACTATGGCTACACCTTC
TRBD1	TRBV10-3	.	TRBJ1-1	CAIRGDRGVTEAFF	TGTGCCATCAGGGGGGACAGGGGAGTGACTGAAGCTTTCTTT
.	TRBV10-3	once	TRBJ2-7	CAISESAGSYEQYF	TGTGCCATCAGTGAGTCGGCGGGCTCCTACGAGCAGTACTTC
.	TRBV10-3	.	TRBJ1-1	CAIRDETGNTEAFF	TGTGCCATCAGGGACGAGACAGGGAACACTGAAGCTTTCTTT
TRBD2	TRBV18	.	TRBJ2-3	CASSPEGLAGYTDTQYF	TGTGCCAGCTCACCAGAGGGACTAGCGGGATACACAGATACGCAGTATTTT
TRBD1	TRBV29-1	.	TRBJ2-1	CSAHRDRNNEQFF	TGCAGCGCCCACCGGGACAGGAACAATGAGCAGTTCTTC
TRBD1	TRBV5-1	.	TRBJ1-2	CASSSTGGGSGGYTF	TGCGCCAGCAGCTCTACAGGGGGCGGATCCGGTGGCTACACCTTC
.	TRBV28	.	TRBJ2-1	CASSLGGEQFF	TGTGCCAGCAGTTTAGGCGGGGAGCAGTTCTTC
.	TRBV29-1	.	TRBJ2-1	CSADPGSSYNEQFF	TGCAGCGCCGACCCGGGGAGCTCCTACAATGAGCAGTTCTTC
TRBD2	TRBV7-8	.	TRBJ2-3	CASSLGGLAADTQYF	TGTGCCAGCAGCTTGGGGGGACTAGCCGCAGATACGCAGTATTTT
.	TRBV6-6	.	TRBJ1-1	CASSLVGEAFF	TGTGCCAGCAGTTTAGTTGGTGAAGCTTTCTTT
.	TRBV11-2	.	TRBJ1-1	CASSLRAGNTEAFF	TGTGCCAGCAGCTTAAGGGCGGGGAACACTGAAGCTTTCTTT
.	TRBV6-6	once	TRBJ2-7	CASSLAGIYEQYF	TGTGCCAGCTCCTTGGCAGGGATCTACGAGCAGTACTTC